The 22 T cell receptor beta chains below come from one sample, sequenced in a study of T cell responses to AZD1222 COVID-19 vaccine. Produced via immunoSEQ multiplex PCR; TCRdb's table is partial and in-frame only. The sample lists some 89,000 clones, more than 75% occurring once. The specimen was peripheral blood, collected on day 0 of MenACWY control vaccination. These receptors came from an adult in good health.

This chain connects TRBV24-1 to TRBJ1-2; D not certain. Germline V lookup: CDR1 KGHDR, CDR2 SFDVKD. CDR3 length equals 12 residues. Trimming took 1 base from V and 8 from J, leaving 7 bases between them. CDR3 region: CATSDLPGGYTF. The DNA of the CDR3 is TGTGCCACCAGTGATTTACCGGGGGGCTACACCTTC.

This clone was counted once. The chain couples TRBV7-2 to TRBJ2-3, with TRBD2 identical over 13 bases. Losses at the gene ends were 3 bases for V and 8 bases for J; bases not matched to a gene: 5. CDR1 is SGHTA, CDR2 FQGNSA, per germline. This CDR3 is built from 15 residues. The CDR3 DNA sequence: TGTGCCAGCAGCTTCGGACTAGCGGGAGTTATTACGCAGTATTTT. It translates to CASSFGLAGVITQYF.

The rearrangement uses TRBV28 and TRBJ1-5; a possible D gene is TRBD1 (5 bases). Trimming left V 5 bases short and J 6 bases short, with 11 bases between. This CDR3 comprises 13 residues. CDR1 is MDHEN and CDR2 is SYDVKM in the germline V gene. The CDR3 DNA reads as TGTGCCAGCAGTGGGGCGGCGGGTCAGCCCCAGCATTTT. This codes for CASSGAAGQPQHF.

The gene calls are TRBV27 and TRBJ2-5; tentative D call: TRBD1 (5 bases). V was cut by 6 bases and J by 2 bases, with 10 bases left in between. The length of the CDR3 is 13 residues. Germline V gene sequence: CDR1 MNHEY, CDR2 SMNVEV (reference sequence). CDR3: CASRPDTQETQYF. The DNA for the CDR3 is TGTGCCAGCAGACCGGACACACAAGAGACCCAGTACTTC.

The sample holds one count of this clone. This rearrangement joins TRBV4-3 to TRBJ2-2, with a weak D call TRBD1 (5 bases). Germline CDR1 and CDR2: LGHNA and YSLEER. This CDR3 has 15 amino acids. The V end lost 0 bases, the J end lost 4 bases, and 9 bases lay between the germline ends. CDR3 protein: CASSQERGSTGELFF. CDR3 nucleotide sequence: TGCGCCAGCAGCCAAGAAAGGGGCTCCACCGGGGAGCTGTTTTTT.

This sequence joins TRBV7-3 and TRBJ1-1; D uncertain. V lost 4 bases and J 1 base, leaving 7 bases between the germline ends. Germline CDR1 is SGHTA and CDR2 is FQGTGA. CDR3 size: 13 residues. This chain's CDR3 is CASSSGPNTEAFF. CDR3 DNA sequence: TGTGCCAGCAGCTCCGGGCCGAACACTGAAGCTTTCTTT.

This chain joins TRBV2 and TRBJ1-4; D ambiguous. The CDR3 runs 14 residues. Germline lookup yields CDR1 SNHLY and CDR2 FYNNEI. The V end lost 8 bases, the J end lost 4 bases, and 14 bases lay between the germline ends. CDR3 coding DNA: TGTGCCAGCCGGACTGACGGAAGTAATGAAAAACTGTTTTTT. This translates into CASRTDGSNEKLFF.

V and J are TRBV28 and TRBJ1-3; 7 positions agree with TRBD1. The CDR3 sequence is 17 residues long. Germline trimming cut 6 bases from V and 0 bases from J; bases unmatched to any gene: 11. Germline V gene data show CDR1 as MDHEN and CDR2 as SYDVKM. CDR3 in amino acids: CASRQPGQTHSGNTIYF. The CDR3 DNA sequence: TGTGCCAGCAGGCAACCGGGACAGACTCACTCTGGAAACACCATATATTTT. Variable domain in full (rest from reference TRBV28 and TRBJ1-3): DVKVTQSSRYLVKRTGEKVFLECVQDMDHENMFWYRQDPGLGLRLIYFSYDVKMKEKGDIPEGYSVSREKKERFSLILESASTNQTSMYLCASRQPGQTHSGNTIYFGEGSWLTVV.

The V gene is TRBV6-5, the J gene TRBJ2-1; TRBD1 aligns across 8 bases. The CDR3 contains 15 residues. Germline CDR1 MNHEY, CDR2 SVGAGI. V gave up 2 bases and J gave up 5 bases; unmatched junction bases: 5. CDR3: CASSYGTGGHNEQFF. The CDR3 region has the DNA TGTGCCAGCAGTTACGGGACAGGTGGTCACAATGAGCAGTTCTTC.

The chain links TRBV4-3 to TRBJ2-7; tentatively, D is TRBD1 or TRBD2 (5 bases each). V was pared by 0 bases and J by 0 bases, with 15 bases between. Looked up from germline, CDR1 is LGHNA and CDR2 is YSLEER. The CDR3 sequence is 17 residues long. CDR3 sequence (DNA): TGCGCCAGCAGCCAAGAGAGGGGCAGGCCGAGCTCCTACGAGCAGTACTTC. Its protein is CASSQERGRPSSYEQYF.

This clone was counted a few times. The CDR3 DNA is TGTGCCAGCTCACCACAGGACAGGATATCGAACACTGAAGCTTTCTTT. It encodes CASSPQDRISNTEAFF. The rearrangement joins TRBV18 to TRBJ1-1; 7 bases line up with TRBD1. The J segment lost 1 base and the V segment lost 1 base, leaving 6 bases of the junction unmatched. From germline, CDR1 is KGHSH and CDR2 LQKENI. The CDR3 sequence is 16 residues long.

The rearrangement uses TRBV7-3 and TRBJ1-1; D ambiguous. The V end lost 4 bases, the J end lost 0 bases, and 9 bases lay between the germline ends. The CDR3 runs 14 residues. Germline V gives CDR1 SGHTA, CDR2 FQGTGA. CDR3 in DNA: TGTGCCAGCAGCTCCACCGGGCTGAACACTGAAGCTTTCTTT. This encodes CASSSTGLNTEAFF.

The rearrangement joins TRBV6-2 or TRBV6-3 to TRBJ2-5; D gene ambiguous. CDR1 and CDR2 (germline): MNHEY, SVGEGT. Trimming left V 5 bases short and J 0 bases short, with 10 bases between. This CDR3 is 14 amino acids long. CDR3 in amino acids: CASSDGRYQETQYF. Written as DNA, the CDR3 is TGTGCCAGCAGTGACGGACGTTACCAAGAGACCCAGTACTTC.

The J gene is TRBJ2-7, the V gene TRBV7-9; D is undetermined. Germline CDR1 and CDR2: SEHNR and FQNEAQ (reference sequence). The CDR3 extends over 14 amino acids. Trimming removed 1 base from V and 1 base from J, with 8 bases in between. CDR3 region: CASSLGYTSYEQYF. The CDR3 nucleotides are TGTGCCAGCAGCTTAGGGTACACTTCCTACGAGCAGTACTTC.

This chain connects TRBV7-3 to TRBJ2-5; 9 bases match TRBD1. The CDR3 has 16 amino acids. Looked up from germline, CDR1 is SGHTA and CDR2 is FQGTGA. The V and J ends lost 2 bases and 4 bases, in that order; junction bases with no gene match: 8. The CDR3 region is CASSLSGTGYGETQYF. CDR3 coding DNA: TGTGCCAGCAGCTTATCCGGGACAGGGTATGGAGAGACCCAGTACTTC.

This chain links TRBV5-1 with TRBJ1-2, with D hard to call. Trimming took off 0 bases at V and 5 bases at J, with 11 bases between the two ends. This CDR3 contains 14 residues. Germline-derived CDR1 and CDR2 are SGHRS and YFSETQ. In nucleotides, the CDR3 is TGCGCCAGCAGCTTGGGGAACAGCGATTATGGCTACACCTTC. Translation gives CASSLGNSDYGYTF.

The chain joins TRBV28 to TRBJ2-7; maybe TRBD1 (6 bases). Per germline, CDR1 MDHEN and CDR2 SYDVKM. This CDR3 is 13 amino acids long. With 6 bases removed from V and 6 bases from J, the gap between germline ends came to 15 bases. In nucleotides, the CDR3 is TGTGCCAGCAGGGTGGGGGCGAGAGGCGAGCAGTACTTC. Translating it yields CASRVGARGEQYF.

The gene calls are TRBV3-1 (or the pseudogene TRBV3-2) and TRBJ2-3; 7 bases align to TRBD2. Looked up from germline, CDR1 is LGHDT and CDR2 is YNNKEL (reference sequence). The junction had 9 bases not matched to a gene; V was cut back by 1 base and J by 5 bases. The CDR3 is 16 residues long. The CDR3 loop is CASSQGLAGKGDTQYF. In nucleotides, the CDR3 is TGTGCCAGCAGCCAAGGACTAGCCGGTAAAGGAGATACGCAGTATTTT.

The V call is TRBV19, the J call TRBJ1-1; D not certain. The V end lost 3 bases, the J end lost 2 bases, and 10 bases lay between the germline ends. This CDR3 has 14 residues. CDR1 LNHDA and CDR2 SQIVND come from the germline V gene (reference sequence). The CDR3 reads CASSMRSLNTEAFF. CDR3 nucleotide sequence: TGTGCCAGTAGTATGAGGAGTTTAAACACTGAAGCTTTCTTT.

This clone is a singleton in its sample. The chain combines TRBV29-1 with TRBJ2-1; possibly TRBD2 for D (6 bases). The V end lost 5 bases, the J end lost 9 bases, and 11 bases lay between the germline ends. Germline CDR1 and CDR2: SQVTM and ANQGSEA. This CDR3 has 11 residues. CDR3 sequence (DNA): TGCAGCGTTCGGGACTGGAGTGAGCAGTTCTTC. Protein: CSVRDWSEQFF.

This chain connects TRBV11-2 to TRBJ2-1; a weak D match, TRBD2 (6 bases). There are 12 residues in the CDR3. Per the germline V gene, CDR1 is SGHAT and CDR2 is FQNNGV. V was clipped by 1 base and J by 10 bases, with 8 bases between them. The CDR3 region has the DNA TGTGCCAGCAGCTTAGCTGCGGGGGAGCAGTTCTTC. Protein product: CASSLAAGEQFF.

V usage is TRBV6-1 and J usage is TRBJ2-1; perhaps D is TRBD1 or TRBD2 (5 bases each). The germline V and J ends were trimmed by 4 bases and 6 bases, with 22 bases remaining between them. This CDR3 contains 17 residues. The germline CDR1 and CDR2 sequences are MNHNS and SASEGT. This CDR3 is CASSVTGTPKGINEQFF. CDR3 coding DNA: TGTGCCAGCAGTGTTACCGGGACGCCCAAGGGTATCAATGAGCAGTTCTTC.